The source of this TCR beta chain is a study of control samples from healthy donors and cancer patients. This CDR3 comprises 21 residues. The ends lost 3 bases at V and 0 bases at J; junction bases unmatched: 16. From germline, CDR1 is SGHRS and CDR2 YFSETQ. Method: immunoSEQ multiplex PCR; TCRdb's copy keeps in-frame clones and lacks some. The sample comprises approximately 90,000 clones, more than 75% of which are singletons, and 20% to 25% rests with the top ten. The TCR comes from a man younger than 40 in good health. The J gene is TRBJ2-3, the V gene TRBV5-1; 13 bases are a match to TRBD2. Sequencing used blood. DNA for the CDR3: TGCGCCAGCAGCTCTTCCTGGACTAGCGGGGGCCTTTCAGGGAGCACAGATACGCAGTATTTT. Its translation is CASSSSWTSGGLSGSTDTQYF. The full variable domain, rest sourced from reference TRBV5-1 and TRBJ2-3, is KAGVTQTPRYLIKTRGQQVTLSCSPISGHRSVSWYQQTPGQGLQFLFEYFSETQRNKGNFPGRFSGRQFSNSRSEMNVSTLELGDSALYLCASSSSWTSGGLSGSTDTQYFGPGTRLTVL.